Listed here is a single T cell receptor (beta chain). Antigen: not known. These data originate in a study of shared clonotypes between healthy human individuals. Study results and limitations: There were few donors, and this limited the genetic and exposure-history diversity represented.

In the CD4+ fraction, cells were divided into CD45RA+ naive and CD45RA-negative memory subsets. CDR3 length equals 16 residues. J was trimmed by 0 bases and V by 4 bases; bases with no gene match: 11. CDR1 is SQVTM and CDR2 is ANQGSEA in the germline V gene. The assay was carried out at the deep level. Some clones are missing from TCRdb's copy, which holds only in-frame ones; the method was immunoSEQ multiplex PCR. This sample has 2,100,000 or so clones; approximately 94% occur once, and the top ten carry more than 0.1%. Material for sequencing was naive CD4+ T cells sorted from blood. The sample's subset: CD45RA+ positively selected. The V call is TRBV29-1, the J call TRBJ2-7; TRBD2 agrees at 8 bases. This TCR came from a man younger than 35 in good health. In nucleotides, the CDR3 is TGCAGCGTTGCGGGAATGACCGGGACTAGCTCCTACGAGCAGTACTTC. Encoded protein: CSVAGMTGTSSYEQYF.